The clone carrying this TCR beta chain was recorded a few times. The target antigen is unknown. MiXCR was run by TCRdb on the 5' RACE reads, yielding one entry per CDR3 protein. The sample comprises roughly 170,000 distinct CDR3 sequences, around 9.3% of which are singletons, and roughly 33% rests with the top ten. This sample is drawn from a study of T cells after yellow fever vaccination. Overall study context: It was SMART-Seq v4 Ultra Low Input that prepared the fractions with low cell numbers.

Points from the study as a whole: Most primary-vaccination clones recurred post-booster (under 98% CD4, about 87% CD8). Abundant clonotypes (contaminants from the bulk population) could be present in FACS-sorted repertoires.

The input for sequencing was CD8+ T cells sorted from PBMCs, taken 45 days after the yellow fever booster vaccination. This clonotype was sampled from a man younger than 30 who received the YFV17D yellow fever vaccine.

CDR3 in DNA: TGCAGCGTTGAAGAGGGTTTCGGTGGGACAGGGGGCCTAATACCTGGCTACACCTTC. It encodes CSVEEGFGGTGGLIPGYTF. This chain connects TRBV29-1 to TRBJ1-2; 12 bases agree with TRBD1. The CDR3 runs to 19 residues. CDR1 is SQVTM, CDR2 ANQGSEA, per germline. Trimming at V came to 0 bases and at J to 7 bases, leaving 18 bases not matched to a gene.